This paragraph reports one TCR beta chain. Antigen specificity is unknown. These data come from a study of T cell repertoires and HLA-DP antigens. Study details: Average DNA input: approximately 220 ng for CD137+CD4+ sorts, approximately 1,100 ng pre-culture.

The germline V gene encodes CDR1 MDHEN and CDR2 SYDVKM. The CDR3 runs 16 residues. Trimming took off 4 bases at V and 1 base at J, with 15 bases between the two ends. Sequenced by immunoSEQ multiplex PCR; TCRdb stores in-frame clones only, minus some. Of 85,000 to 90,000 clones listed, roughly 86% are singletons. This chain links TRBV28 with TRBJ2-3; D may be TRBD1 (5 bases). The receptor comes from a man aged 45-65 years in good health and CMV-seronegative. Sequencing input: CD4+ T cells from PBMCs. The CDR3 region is CASSSPRQIRTDTQYF. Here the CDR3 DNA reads TGTGCCAGCAGTTCCCCGCGACAGATACGCACAGATACGCAGTATTTT. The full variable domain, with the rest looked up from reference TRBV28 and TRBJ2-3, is DVKVTQSSRYLVKRTGEKVFLECVQDMDHENMFWYRQDPGLGLRLIYFSYDVKMKEKGDIPEGYSVSREKKERFSLILESASTNQTSMYLCASSSPRQIRTDTQYFGPGTRLTVL.